A selection of T cell receptor beta chains follows, all from one sample in a study of vaccination effects on CD4 cells after COVID-19. Their recognized antigens are unknown. Here immunoSEQ multiplex PCR was the method, and the copy in TCRdb shows in-frame clones only, minus some. The profile covers approximately 61,000 clones, with less than 80% appearing a single time and around 1.2% taken by the ten largest. Sequenced material: CD4+ T cells from PBMCs cultured with HCoV-229E spike peptides, taken after COVID-19 vaccination. These receptors were obtained from a human donor who received a COVID-19 vaccine. The CDR3 runs from the conserved cysteine through the conserved F or W. Fields, in order: CDR3 DNA, CDR3 protein, J gene, D gene, V gene, clone size. A D gene is named only where the DNA matches it firmly. Size tells how often a clone was seen (once, few, many) or the class of an expanded clone, and some rows leave it out.

CDR3nt: TGTGCCAGCAGTGAGTCCTTAAGGGGGGCCAACGTCCTGACTTTC
CDR3aa: CASSESLRGANVLTF
j_gene: TRBJ2-6
d_gene: .
v_gene: TRBV25-1
abundance: few

CDR3nt: TGTGCCAGCAGCAAAGCCCGTACAGCGTCAACCCTCAATGAGCAGTTCTTC
CDR3aa: CASSKARTASTLNEQFF
j_gene: TRBJ2-1
d_gene: .
v_gene: TRBV21-1
abundance: .

CDR3nt: TGTGCCTGGGGGTGGGGGGTGAACACTGAAGCTTTCTTT
CDR3aa: CAWGWGVNTEAFF
j_gene: TRBJ1-1
d_gene: .
v_gene: TRBV30
abundance: .

CDR3nt: TGTGCCAGCAGCTCAGGACTAGCGGGGGGGCCGGTTTCCCCCCGGTTCTTC
CDR3aa: CASSSGLAGGPVSPRFF
j_gene: TRBJ2-1
d_gene: TRBD2
v_gene: TRBV5-4
abundance: .

CDR3nt: TGTGCCAGCAGTTACGGGGGGGGCACTAACTATGGCTACACCTTC
CDR3aa: CASSYGGGTNYGYTF
j_gene: TRBJ1-2
d_gene: .
v_gene: TRBV6-5
abundance: .

CDR3nt: TGCGCCAGCAGCTGGAACGGTGAGACCCAGTACTTC
CDR3aa: CASSWNGETQYF
j_gene: TRBJ2-5
d_gene: .
v_gene: TRBV5-1
abundance: .

CDR3nt: TGTGCCAGCAGCTCCCGACAGGGTTTGGCAGATACGCAGTATTTT
CDR3aa: CASSSRQGLADTQYF
j_gene: TRBJ2-3
d_gene: TRBD1
v_gene: TRBV7-2
abundance: few

CDR3nt: TGCGCCAGCAGCCGAGAGGGAGATTCACCCCTCCACTTT
CDR3aa: CASSREGDSPLHF
j_gene: TRBJ1-6
d_gene: .
v_gene: TRBV4-1
abundance: few

CDR3nt: TGTGCCAGCGGCCTACAAATCCACGGGGAGCTGTTTTTT
CDR3aa: CASGLQIHGELFF
j_gene: TRBJ2-2
d_gene: .
v_gene: TRBV5-8
abundance: .

CDR3nt: TGCGCCAGCAGTGAGTCGAAAACGTCCGGGACAGCAACAGATACGCAGTATTTT
CDR3aa: CASSESKTSGTATDTQYF
j_gene: TRBJ2-3
d_gene: TRBD1
v_gene: TRBV10-1
abundance: .

CDR3nt: TGTGCCAGCAGCAACAATCGACAGGGTTGGTTGAACACTGAAGCTTTCTTT
CDR3aa: CASSNNRQGWLNTEAFF
j_gene: TRBJ1-1
d_gene: TRBD1
v_gene: TRBV5-5
abundance: .

CDR3nt: TGTGCTAGTGGTGAACGGGGTGGGGAGACCCAGTACTTC
CDR3aa: CASGERGGETQYF
j_gene: TRBJ2-5
d_gene: .
v_gene: TRBV12-5
abundance: .

CDR3nt: TGTGCCAGCAGTCTGCAGGGAGTAAATGAAAAACTGTTTTTT
CDR3aa: CASSLQGVNEKLFF
j_gene: TRBJ1-4
d_gene: .
v_gene: TRBV2
abundance: .

CDR3nt: TGTGCCCGTGAGGGACCTAGAAACACCATATATTTT
CDR3aa: CAREGPRNTIYF
j_gene: TRBJ1-3
d_gene: .
v_gene: TRBV25-1
abundance: .

CDR3nt: TGTGCCAGTAGTACAGGGATCACCGGGGAGCTGTTTTTT
CDR3aa: CASSTGITGELFF
j_gene: TRBJ2-2
d_gene: .
v_gene: TRBV19
abundance: .

CDR3nt: TGCGCCAGCAGCTTTGGGGGCCCGAACACCGGGGAGCTGTTTTTT
CDR3aa: CASSFGGPNTGELFF
j_gene: TRBJ2-2
d_gene: .
v_gene: TRBV5-1
abundance: .

CDR3nt: TGTGCCAGCACGGGACAGGTCAACACTGAAGCTTTCTTT
CDR3aa: CASTGQVNTEAFF
j_gene: TRBJ1-1
d_gene: TRBD1
v_gene: TRBV6-6
abundance: .

CDR3nt: TGTGCCAGCAGCTCCCGGGACAGGGCCCCGGATACGCAGTATTTT
CDR3aa: CASSSRDRAPDTQYF
j_gene: TRBJ2-3
d_gene: TRBD1
v_gene: TRBV7-2
abundance: .

CDR3nt: TGTGCCAGGACAGGGGGCGACTATGGCTACACCTTC
CDR3aa: CARTGGDYGYTF
j_gene: TRBJ1-2
d_gene: TRBD1
v_gene: TRBV2
abundance: few

CDR3nt: TGCGCCAGCAGCGCACCGCCAGGGGTAAAGCAGCCCCAGCATTTT
CDR3aa: CASSAPPGVKQPQHF
j_gene: TRBJ1-5
d_gene: .
v_gene: TRBV10-1
abundance: .

CDR3nt: TGTGCCAGCAGACGGGACACCTACAATGAGCAGTTCTTC
CDR3aa: CASRRDTYNEQFF
j_gene: TRBJ2-1
d_gene: .
v_gene: TRBV12-3/TRBV12-4
abundance: .

CDR3nt: TGTGCCAGCCGCGTCGGAGGGAATGAGCAGTTCTTC
CDR3aa: CASRVGGNEQFF
j_gene: TRBJ2-1
d_gene: .
v_gene: TRBV12-3/TRBV12-4
abundance: .

CDR3nt: TGCGCCAGCAGCTTTAGCGGGGCCTCGAGCACCGGGGAGCTGTTTTTT
CDR3aa: CASSFSGASSTGELFF
j_gene: TRBJ2-2
d_gene: TRBD2
v_gene: TRBV5-1
abundance: .

CDR3nt: TGTGCCACCAGTGATCAAGGGACAGCTTCCTATGGCTACACCTTC
CDR3aa: CATSDQGTASYGYTF
j_gene: TRBJ1-2
d_gene: TRBD1
v_gene: TRBV24-1
abundance: .

CDR3nt: TGTGCCAGCAGCTTTGTTCAAGGAACTGAAGCTTTCTTT
CDR3aa: CASSFVQGTEAFF
j_gene: TRBJ1-1
d_gene: .
v_gene: TRBV7-9
abundance: .

CDR3nt: TGTGCCAGCAGCCCGACAGGGAACACTGAAGCTTTCTTT
CDR3aa: CASSPTGNTEAFF
j_gene: TRBJ1-1
d_gene: .
v_gene: TRBV14
abundance: .

CDR3nt: TGTGCCAGCAGTGATGGGACAGCGAACACTGAAGCTTTCTTT
CDR3aa: CASSDGTANTEAFF
j_gene: TRBJ1-1
d_gene: TRBD1
v_gene: TRBV6-6
abundance: .

CDR3nt: TGCAGCGTTGCTGGGGAGGGAGAGACCCAGTACTTC
CDR3aa: CSVAGEGETQYF
j_gene: TRBJ2-5
d_gene: TRBD2
v_gene: TRBV29-1
abundance: .

CDR3nt: TGCGCCAGCAGCTTGACGACAGGGGGGATGTACAATGAGCAGTTCTTC
CDR3aa: CASSLTTGGMYNEQFF
j_gene: TRBJ2-1
d_gene: TRBD1
v_gene: TRBV5-1
abundance: once

CDR3nt: TGTGCCACCAGTCCCCTGGGAGGGCGCGGGTTCACCGGGGAGCTGTTTTTT
CDR3aa: CATSPLGGRGFTGELFF
j_gene: TRBJ2-2
d_gene: TRBD2
v_gene: TRBV15
abundance: few

CDR3nt: TGTGCCAGCAGCTTAGGGGTTCGACAGGGGGCTAATGGGGCCAACGTCCTGACTTTC
CDR3aa: CASSLGVRQGANGANVLTF
j_gene: TRBJ2-6
d_gene: TRBD1
v_gene: TRBV7-8
abundance: .

CDR3nt: TGTGCCAGCAGCTTGGTAGGGGGCTATGGCTACACCTTC
CDR3aa: CASSLVGGYGYTF
j_gene: TRBJ1-2
d_gene: .
v_gene: TRBV7-3
abundance: .

CDR3nt: TGCAGTGCTAGCCCACAGGGAACAGCTTTCTTT
CDR3aa: CSASPQGTAFF
j_gene: TRBJ1-1
d_gene: .
v_gene: TRBV20-1
abundance: once

CDR3nt: TGTGCCAGCAGCTTAGGGGTCTCTGGAAACACCATATATTTT
CDR3aa: CASSLGVSGNTIYF
j_gene: TRBJ1-3
d_gene: .
v_gene: TRBV5-4
abundance: few

CDR3nt: TGTGCCAGCAGCTTAAACCACGCGGGGGGCCAAGAGACCCAGTACTTC
CDR3aa: CASSLNHAGGQETQYF
j_gene: TRBJ2-5
d_gene: TRBD2
v_gene: TRBV7-8
abundance: .

CDR3nt: TGTGCCAGCAGTTATAAGCGGGGGGGCTACGAGACCCAGTACTTC
CDR3aa: CASSYKRGGYETQYF
j_gene: TRBJ2-5
d_gene: TRBD2
v_gene: TRBV2
abundance: once

CDR3nt: TGTGCCAGCAGTGAAACGCCAGGGTGGGCAGATACGCAGTATTTT
CDR3aa: CASSETPGWADTQYF
j_gene: TRBJ2-3
d_gene: .
v_gene: TRBV6-1
abundance: few

CDR3nt: TGTGCCATCAGGACGCCCGGAGGGTATGCTGGAAACACCATATATTTT
CDR3aa: CAIRTPGGYAGNTIYF
j_gene: TRBJ1-3
d_gene: .
v_gene: TRBV10-3
abundance: .

CDR3nt: TGCGCCAGCAGCTTGGAGACAGGCTCTGGGGCCAACGTCCTGACTTTC
CDR3aa: CASSLETGSGANVLTF
j_gene: TRBJ2-6
d_gene: .
v_gene: TRBV5-1
abundance: .

CDR3nt: TGTGCCAGCGGGGACAGGGGACCCAGGACCCAGTACTTC
CDR3aa: CASGDRGPRTQYF
j_gene: TRBJ2-5
d_gene: TRBD1
v_gene: TRBV2
abundance: .

CDR3nt: TGTGCCAGCAGTACGACAGAAGTCTATGGCTACACCTTC
CDR3aa: CASSTTEVYGYTF
j_gene: TRBJ1-2
d_gene: .
v_gene: TRBV12-3/TRBV12-4
abundance: .

CDR3nt: TGTGCCACCAGTCGTGGAGGCGGCACTGAAGCTTTCTTT
CDR3aa: CATSRGGGTEAFF
j_gene: TRBJ1-1
d_gene: .
v_gene: TRBV24-1
abundance: .